One sample yielded the 28 T cell receptor beta chains listed below, sequenced in a study of T-cell reconstitution after alpha-beta-depleted transplantation in children. Unique molecular identifiers were incorporated into the prepared TCRbeta library. From the PCR reads, TCRdb called clonotypes with MiXCR, one entry per CDR3 protein. The repertoire holds under 250,000 distinct CDR3 sequences, with roughly a quarter as singletons. The source was PBMCs, mostly from graft donor cells, collected 360 days after TCRalphabeta/CD19-depleted stem cell transplant. These receptors all come from a female patient younger than 10 who had a stem cell transplant for congenital amegakaryocytic thrombocytopenia, so the T cells may come from the graft donor.

The chain links TRBV28 to TRBJ1-3, with 7 bases aligning to TRBD1. Germline V lookup: CDR1 MDHEN, CDR2 SYDVKM. V dropped 5 bases and J dropped 7; count of bases not matched to a gene: 14. This CDR3 is built from 16 residues. CDR3 nucleotide sequence: TGTGCCAGCAGTCAATACAGGGGATTCCTGGACAACACCATATATTTT. It specifies CASSQYRGFLDNTIYF.

This clonotype came up a few times. An end of the junction differs from the germline gene, which may be a read error. This chain joins TRBV27 and TRBJ2-7; D ambiguous. CDR1 is MNHEY and CDR2 is SMNVEV in the germline V gene (reference sequence). The CDR3 is made up of 13 amino acids. Here the CDR3 reads CASSFFGSFEQYF. In DNA, the CDR3 is TGTGCCAGCAGTTTTTTCGGGTCCTTCGAGCAGTACTTC.

V gene TRBV25-1 combines with J gene TRBJ1-1; unclear D gene. Trimming pared 1 base from V and 8 bases from J, leaving 5 bases between. Germline loops: CDR1 MGHDK, CDR2 SYGVNS. This CDR3 has 11 amino acids. The DNA of the CDR3 is TGTGCCAGCAGTGAATTGTCCGAAGCTTTCTTT. Translating it yields CASSELSEAFF.

This clonotype was counted at least ten times. V usage is TRBV5-1 and J usage is TRBJ1-1; D is uncertain. The CDR3 has 14 residues. The germline CDR1 and CDR2 sequences are SGHRS and YFSETQ. Trimming took off 0 bases at V and 0 bases at J, with 6 bases between the two ends. The CDR3 sequence is CASSLVGVNTEAFF. The CDR3 nucleotides read TGCGCCAGCAGCTTGGTCGGGGTGAACACTGAAGCTTTCTTT.

In its sample, this clonotype was seen many times. V and J are TRBV6-1 and TRBJ1-5; 7 positions agree with TRBD1. The CDR3 extends over 13 amino acids. CDR1 and CDR2 from the germline V gene are MNHNS and SASEGT. The V segment lost 4 bases and the J segment 5 bases; nucleotides outside the gene matches: 2. CDR3 coding DNA: TGTGCCAGCAGTGCAGACAGGGATCAGCCCCAGCATTTT. Translated, it gives CASSADRDQPQHF.

Ten or more counts support this clonotype. V is TRBV20-1 and J is TRBJ1-1; a weak D match, TRBD1 (5 bases). The CDR3 has 12 residues. The germline CDR1 and CDR2 sequences are DFQATT and SNEGSKA (reference sequence). Trimming shortened V by 6 bases and J by 6 bases, and 14 bases separated the two germline ends. Here the CDR3 DNA reads TGCAGTGCCGTCCCGGGACTGGCTGAAGCTTTCTTT. Translating it yields CSAVPGLAEAFF.

The chain is built from TRBV6-1 and TRBJ2-7; 14 bases fit TRBD2. Losses at the gene ends were 4 bases for V and 4 bases for J; bases not matched to a gene: 9. Looked up from germline, CDR1 is MNHNS and CDR2 is SASEGT. The CDR3 runs to 17 residues. The CDR3 nucleotides are TGTGCCAGCAGTGCCGGGACTAGCGGGAGCATCCGATACGAGCAGTACTTC. Its translation: CASSAGTSGSIRYEQYF.

This clonotype was seen just once. The chain is built from TRBV5-1 and TRBJ2-1; TRBD2 agrees at 7 bases. V dropped 0 bases and J dropped 8; count of bases not matched to a gene: 8. CDR1 SGHRS and CDR2 YFSETQ come from the germline V gene. The CDR3 runs to 15 residues. CDR3: CASSLALRRGDEQFF. DNA of the CDR3: TGCGCCAGCAGCTTGGCCCTAAGACGGGGGGATGAGCAGTTCTTC.

The sample holds a few counts of this clonotype. The V gene is TRBV12-3 or TRBV12-4, the J gene TRBJ1-2; D may be TRBD1 (6 bases). Trimming removed 6 bases at V and 6 bases at J, with 17 bases between. This CDR3 is 14 amino acids long. As DNA, the CDR3 is TGTGCCAGCAGAGATACCGGGACATGGCATGGCTACACCTTC. As protein: CASRDTGTWHGYTF.

The DNA of the CDR3 is TGTGCCAGCAGTTACTCGCCCAGAGTTAGCACAGATACGCAGTATTTT. As protein: CASSYSPRVSTDTQYF. The chain couples TRBV6-5 to TRBJ2-3; D is uncertain. V was clipped by 0 bases and J by 0 bases, with 10 bases between them. From germline, CDR1 is MNHEY and CDR2 SVGAGI. There are 16 residues in the CDR3.

The chain links TRBV7-9 to TRBJ1-4; D remains ambiguous. The CDR3 is 14 amino acids. Germline CDR1 SEHNR, CDR2 FQNEAQ (reference sequence). Trimming took 5 bases from V and 6 from J, leaving 13 bases between them. The CDR3 loop is CASSPRGGDEKLFF. As DNA, the CDR3 is TGTGCCAGCAGCCCACGTGGTGGAGATGAAAAACTGTTTTTT.

This clonotype has just a few counts. The V gene is TRBV25-1, the J gene TRBJ2-3, with TRBD1 matching 9 bases. CDR1 MGHDK and CDR2 SYGVNS come from the germline V gene. The junction had 11 bases not matched to a gene; V was cut back by 10 bases and J by 0 bases. The CDR3 extends over 16 amino acids. The CDR3 region has the DNA TGTGCCACGTCGCCGGGACAGGGAGGGAGCACAGATACGCAGTATTTT. Amino acids: CATSPGQGGSTDTQYF. The whole variable domain, filled in from reference TRBV25-1 and TRBJ2-3, reads EADIYQTPRYLVIGTGKKITLECSQTMGHDKMYWYQQDPGMELHLIHYSYGVNSTEKGDLSSESTVSRIRTEHFPLTLESARPSHTSQYLCATSPGQGGSTDTQYFGPGTRLTVL.

The rearrangement links TRBV10-3 to TRBJ2-1; 8 bases align to TRBD1. V was clipped by 8 bases and J by 3 bases; unmatched bases: 6. The CDR3 spans 14 residues. CDR1 and CDR2 (germline): ENHRY, SYGVKD. CDR3 in amino acids: CAIGGTGSYNEQFF. The CDR3 region has the DNA TGTGCCATCGGCGGGACAGGTAGCTACAATGAGCAGTTCTTC.

This chain joins TRBV4-1 and TRBJ2-2; possibly TRBD1 or TRBD2 for D (5 bases each). CDR1 MGHRA and CDR2 YSYEKL come from the germline V gene. The CDR3 is 15 residues long. With 4 bases removed from V and 6 bases from J, the gap between germline ends came to 15 bases. CDR3 amino acids: CASSLRDGPSGELFF. In DNA, the CDR3 is TGCGCCAGCAGCCTCCGGGACGGTCCTTCCGGGGAGCTGTTTTTT.

V gene TRBV30 combines with J gene TRBJ1-2; no clear D gene. CDR3 size: 13 residues. The V and J ends lost 1 base and 1 base respectively, with 7 bases between them. Germline CDR1 and CDR2: GTSNPN and SVGIG (reference sequence). The CDR3 DNA sequence: TGTGCCTGGAGTGGCAGCGTTAACTATGGCTACACCTTC. This codes for CAWSGSVNYGYTF.

The sample holds a few counts of this clonotype. The chain links TRBV19 to TRBJ1-1; possible D gene TRBD1, 5 bases. V lost 5 bases and J 1 base, leaving 8 bases between the germline ends. The CDR3 is 13 residues long. CDR1 and CDR2 from the germline V gene are LNHDA and SQIVND (reference sequence). The chain's CDR3 is CASSGHTNTEAFF. In DNA, the CDR3 is TGTGCCAGTAGTGGACACACGAACACTGAAGCTTTCTTT.

The rearrangement links TRBV2 to TRBJ2-5, with 7 bases fitting TRBD2. This CDR3 spans 14 amino acids. Germline lookup yields CDR1 SNHLY and CDR2 FYNNEI. V gave up 2 bases and J gave up 1 base; unmatched junction bases: 1. As DNA, the CDR3 is TGTGCCAGCAGTGAAACTAGCGTCCAAGAGACCCAGTACTTC. It specifies CASSETSVQETQYF. The full variable domain, in which reference TRBV2 and TRBJ2-5 provide the parts outside the CDR3, is EPEVTQTPSHQVTQMGQEVILRCVPISNHLYFYWYRQILGQKVEFLVSFYNNEISEKSEIFDDQFSVERPDGSNFTLKIRSTKLEDSAMYFCASSETSVQETQYFGPGTRLLVL.

Written as DNA, the CDR3 is TGTGCCAGCAGTTTTAGAGATTCTATGAACACTGAAGCTTTCTTT. It is translated as CASSFRDSMNTEAFF. The genes are TRBV2 and TRBJ1-1; D not certain. Trimming took 5 bases from V and 0 from J, leaving 13 bases between them. There are 15 residues in the CDR3. Germline CDR1 is SNHLY and CDR2 is FYNNEI.

This clonotype appeared a few times. CDR3 protein: CATSSRGRGLLDTQYF. In DNA form, the CDR3 reads TGTGCCACCAGCAGCAGGGGCAGGGGGCTGTTGGATACGCAGTATTTT. The chain joins TRBV15 to TRBJ2-3, with 8 nucleotides matching TRBD1. Germline V lookup: CDR1 LNHNV, CDR2 YYDKDF (reference sequence). The CDR3 has 16 residues. Trimming at V came to 3 bases and at J to 6 bases, leaving 11 bases not matched to a gene.

The chain uses TRBV7-6 and TRBJ2-6; D ambiguous. This CDR3 is built from 14 residues. Trimming removed 6 bases at V and 0 bases at J, with 6 bases between. Germline V gene lookup returns CDR1 SGHVS and CDR2 FNYEAQ. The CDR3 protein is CASSRGSGANVLTF. The CDR3 region has the DNA TGTGCCAGCAGTAGAGGCTCTGGGGCCAACGTCCTGACTTTC. Full variable domain (rest looked up from reference TRBV7-6 and TRBJ2-6): GAGVSQSPRYKVTKRGQDVALRCDPISGHVSLYWYRQALGQGPEFLTYFNYEAQQDKSGLPNDRFSAERPEGSISTLTIQRTEQRDSAMYRCASSRGSGANVLTFGAGSRLTVL.

The V call is TRBV20-1, the J call TRBJ2-2; a weak D match, TRBD1 (5 bases). This CDR3 contains 15 residues. In germline, CDR1 is DFQATT, CDR2 SNEGSKA (reference sequence). Trimming took 5 bases from V and 3 from J, leaving 16 bases between them. In nucleotides, the CDR3 is TGCAGTGCTGGAGCAGGGTATCCCTACACCGGGGAGCTGTTTTTT. It yields the protein CSAGAGYPYTGELFF.

The chain joins TRBV4-1 to TRBJ2-4; no reliable D call. V dropped 4 bases and J dropped 0 bases, with 10 bases sitting between them. The CDR3 is 15 amino acids. In germline, CDR1 is MGHRA, CDR2 YSYEKL. As DNA, the CDR3 is TGCGCCAGCAGCCCTGTAACGGGAGCCAAAAACATTCAGTACTTC. Translating gives CASSPVTGAKNIQYF.

The CDR3: CASSHPRREKNNEQFF. CDR3 DNA: TGCGCCAGCAGCCACCCCCGGCGGGAGAAGAACAATGAGCAGTTCTTC. The chain uses TRBV4-1 and TRBJ2-1; 7 nucleotides align to TRBD2. The V and J ends lost 3 bases and 5 bases, in that order; junction bases with no gene match: 10. This CDR3 contains 16 residues. Germline CDR1 is MGHRA and CDR2 is YSYEKL.

The rearrangement joins TRBV12-3 or TRBV12-4 to TRBJ1-6, with TRBD1 as a possible D gene (5 bases). The CDR3 covers 15 residues. V dropped 6 bases and J dropped 9 bases, with 18 bases sitting between them. The DNA for the CDR3 is TGTGCCAGCAGGTCCCTCAGGGAAGGCGGTTCACCCCTCCACTTT. Protein: CASRSLREGGSPLHF.

With respect to this clonotype: One junction end does not reproduce the germline sequence, and a read error may be involved. The chain is built from TRBV20-1 and TRBJ2-1, with TRBD1 matching over 7 bases. This CDR3 contains 13 residues. Germline CDR1 and CDR2: DFQATT and SNEGSKA (reference sequence). The CDR3: CSARGTAYNEQFF. In DNA form, the CDR3 reads TGCAGTGCCAGAGGGACAGCCTACAATGAGCAGTTCTTC.

In this sample, this clonotype turned up a few times. The chain carries TRBV10-3 and TRBJ2-1; D may be TRBD2 (6 bases). CDR1 and CDR2 from the germline V gene are ENHRY and SYGVKD. Trimming removed 0 bases from V and 15 bases from J, with 18 bases in between. The CDR3 is 14 amino acids. The CDR3 coding sequence is TGTGCCATCAGTGAGTCGTTAATCGGGAGTTCCCGGTTCTTC. Its protein product is CAISESLIGSSRFF.

J is TRBJ2-7 and V is TRBV28; D is perhaps TRBD1 (6 bases). This CDR3 has 13 residues. Trimming removed 2 bases from V and 6 bases from J, with 11 bases in between. Germline V gene data show CDR1 as MDHEN and CDR2 as SYDVKM. The CDR3 spells CASSLNRVGEQYF. CDR3 in DNA: TGTGCCAGCAGTTTAAACAGGGTCGGCGAGCAGTACTTC.

The rearrangement joins TRBV5-1 to TRBJ1-6; 7 positions match TRBD1. CDR3 length equals 16 residues. Germline V gives CDR1 SGHRS, CDR2 YFSETQ. The ends lost 1 base at V and 5 bases at J; junction bases unmatched: 6. The CDR3 loop reads CASSLSPGQNNSPLHF. CDR3 in DNA: TGCGCCAGCAGCTTGTCCCCGGGACAGAATAATTCACCCCTCCACTTT.